These T cell receptor beta chains were read from a single sample in a study of T cell clonotyping in hematopoietic cell transplantation. Assay used: immunoSEQ multiplex PCR; TCRdb lists only in-frame clones, some missing. This table holds approximately 10,000 clones, more than 75% found once. The input for sequencing was peripheral blood mononuclear cells, taken before stem cell transplant. Every receptor here comes from a woman aged 45-65 years with chronic myeloid leukemia. Some clones in this sample may be carry-over from other donors' samples. CDR3s include the opening cysteine and the closing phenylalanine or tryptophan. D genes are given only for firm matches. Clone sizes are given selectively: once, few, many, or a class where the clone is expanded.

d_call cdr3_length j_call v_call clone_size cdr3_nt cdr3_aa
NA 16 TRBJ1-2 TRBV11-3 NA TGTGCCAGCAGCTTAGCTTCAAAACAGGGCCACTATGGCTACACCTTC CASSLASKQGHYGYTF
NA 15 TRBJ1-3 TRBV7-2 once TGTGCCAGCAGCACCCCGGGCAGGGCTGGAAACACCATATATTTT CASSTPGRAGNTIYF
NA 15 TRBJ2-5 TRBV30 NA TGTGCCTGGAGCGGTGGATCGGGGGTAGGAGAGACCCAGTACTTC CAWSGGSGVGETQYF
TRBD1 16 TRBJ1-1 TRBV5-1 NA TGCGCCAGCAGCTTAACGTGGACAGGCGACCTGGGTGAAGCTTTCTTT CASSLTWTGDLGEAFF
TRBD1 16 TRBJ2-1 TRBV5-1 NA TGCGCCAGCAGGGACGGGACAGGGGGCGGCTACAATGAGCAGTTCTTC CASRDGTGGGYNEQFF
NA 10 TRBJ1-1 TRBV20-1 NA TGCAGTTGTATGAACACTGAAGCTTTCTTT CSCMNTEAFF
TRBD2 15 TRBJ2-7 TRBV5-1 once TGCGCCAGCAGCTTGGGAGCGGGAGGGCCCTACGAGCAGTACTTC CASSLGAGGPYEQYF
TRBD2 14 TRBJ2-3 TRBV19 NA TGTGCCAGTTCACGCGGGAGTCACACAGATACGCAGTATTTT CASSRGSHTDTQYF
NA 14 TRBJ2-7 TRBV7-9 NA TGTGCCAGCAGCTTAGCTGGCCAGGGCCACGAGCAGTACTTC CASSLAGQGHEQYF
TRBD1 14 TRBJ1-1 TRBV6-1 NA TGTGCCAGCAGAAGAGGGACAGGGATCACTGAAGCTTTCTTT CASRRGTGITEAFF
NA 18 TRBJ1-1 TRBV23-1 NA TGCGCCAGCAGTCAGGAGGGCCGGAACGGGGAGATGAACACTGAAGCTTTCTTT CASSQEGRNGEMNTEAFF
TRBD1 15 TRBJ2-7 TRBV5-6 NA TGTGCCAGCAGCGTAACGACAGGGGGCATGTACGAGCAGTACTTC CASSVTTGGMYEQYF
NA 17 TRBJ1-2 TRBV5-1 NA TGCGCCAGCAGACTTGATATCTCCGATTTATTTTTCTATGGCTACACCTTC CASRLDISDLFFYGYTF
NA 14 TRBJ2-1 TRBV28 NA TGTGCCATCCAGCGGACGTCCGCCTACAATGAGCAGTTCTTC CAIQRTSAYNEQFF
TRBD1 10 TRBJ2-4 TRBV7-6 NA TGTGCCAGCAGCGGGGACAGGGGGGACTTC CASSGDRGDF
TRBD2 15 TRBJ2-7 TRBV7-2 NA TGTGCCAGCAGCGCCCTAGCGGGAGTGACCTACGAGCAGTACTTC CASSALAGVTYEQYF
TRBD2 16 TRBJ2-3 TRBV25-1 NA TGTGCCAGCTTACGGTTGACTAGCGGGAGCGCAGATACGCAGTATTTT CASLRLTSGSADTQYF
NA 15 TRBJ2-6 TRBV6-1 NA TGTGCCAGCAGTGAGTCCCTCTCTGGGGCCAACGTCCTGACTTTC CASSESLSGANVLTF
NA 15 TRBJ2-3 TRBV7-3 NA TGTGCCAGCAGCCAGTTCGCCTCCGAAGCAGATACGCAGTATTTT CASSQFASEADTQYF
NA 15 TRBJ2-3 TRBV11-2 NA TGTGCCAGCAGGCTACAGGGATCCCCTTCGGATACGCAGTATTTT CASRLQGSPSDTQYF
NA 14 TRBJ2-1 TRBV5-4 NA TGTGCCAGCAGCACGGGACTTGACGACAATGAGCAGTTCTTC CASSTGLDDNEQFF
TRBD2 17 TRBJ2-7 TRBV28 NA TGTGCCAGCAGTCCATGGACTAGCGGGAGGGCTACCTACGAGCAGTACTTC CASSPWTSGRATYEQYF
TRBD1 16 TRBJ1-4 TRBV27 NA TGTGCCAGCAGTTTAAATCCCGGGACAGGATATGAAAAACTGTTTTTT CASSLNPGTGYEKLFF
TRBD2 15 TRBJ2-3 TRBV4-1 NA TGCGCCAGCAGCTGGGGACTAGCGGGAGCAGATACGCAGTATTTT CASSWGLAGADTQYF
TRBD1 16 TRBJ2-2 TRBV28 NA TGTGCCAGCAGCACAGGGGGCGCGAACCTTCCCGGGGAGCTGTTTTTT CASSTGGANLPGELFF
NA 13 TRBJ1-5 TRBV30 NA TGTGCCTGGAGTGTACTATTCAATCAGCCCCAGCATTTT CAWSVLFNQPQHF
NA 14 TRBJ2-7 TRBV7-2 NA TGTGCCAGCAGCCCTTGGGACACCTCCTACGAGCAGTACTTC CASSPWDTSYEQYF
NA 15 TRBJ2-1 TRBV19 NA TGTGCCAGTAGTTTGGGCTTGGCGGCCTACAATGAGCAGTTCTTC CASSLGLAAYNEQFF
NA 14 TRBJ2-1 TRBV5-1 NA TGCGCCAGCAGCTACCAGACCCTCTACAATGAGCAGTTCTTC CASSYQTLYNEQFF
TRBD1 16 TRBJ1-1 TRBV27 once TGTGCCAGCAGTCATCAGGGGGCGCGTTGGAACACTGAAGCTTTCTTT CASSHQGARWNTEAFF
NA 14 TRBJ1-1 TRBV19 NA TGTGCCAGTAGTATTCAGCAGGGGAACACTGAAGCTTTCTTT CASSIQQGNTEAFF
TRBD1 15 TRBJ1-1 TRBV25-1 NA TGTGCCAGCAGTGGGACAGGGACTATGAACACTGAAGCTTTCTTT CASSGTGTMNTEAFF
NA 14 TRBJ2-3 TRBV9 NA TGTGCCAGCAGCGTGGACACCTCACGGGATACGCAGTATTTT CASSVDTSRDTQYF
TRBD2 16 TRBJ2-5 TRBV4-1 once TGCGCCAGCAGCCATGCACGCGGGAGGGCCGGGGAGACCCAGTACTTC CASSHARGRAGETQYF
NA 14 TRBJ2-3 TRBV4-3 NA TGCGCCAGCAGCCAAGGGGTTAAGACAGATACGCAGTATTTT CASSQGVKTDTQYF
NA 16 TRBJ2-1 TRBV7-6 NA TGTGCCAGCAGCTTAGAACCGGGACAAATTATGAATGAGCAGTTCTTC CASSLEPGQIMNEQFF
NA 14 TRBJ2-3 TRBV9 few TGTGCCAGCAGCGTAGAGGGAACGACAGATACGCAGTATTTT CASSVEGTTDTQYF
TRBD2 18 TRBJ2-7 TRBV7-2 NA TGTGCCAGCAGCTTTCGTCTCTCTTCTTTAGCGGGAGGGGCCGAGCAGTACTTC CASSFRLSSLAGGAEQYF
TRBD2 16 TRBJ2-1 TRBV9 NA TGTGCCAGCAGCGTAGTGGGGACTAGCGTCGTCAATGAGCAGTTCTTC CASSVVGTSVVNEQFF
NA 13 TRBJ1-2 TRBV10-3 once TGTGCCATCAGTGGCCGGGACACCTATGGCTACACCTTC CAISGRDTYGYTF
TRBD2 15 TRBJ2-1 TRBV4-1 NA TGCGCCAGCAGCAACAGACTAGCGGGAGGCCTTGGGCAGTTCTTC CASSNRLAGGLGQFF
TRBD1 17 TRBJ1-5 TRBV19 NA TGTGCCAGTAGTATCCCAGGACCTACAGGGGGGAATCAGCCCCAGCATTTT CASSIPGPTGGNQPQHF
NA 15 TRBJ2-7 TRBV13 NA TGTGCCAGCAGCCCCGAGGGTTTGAAGGCGTACGAGCAGTACTTC CASSPEGLKAYEQYF
NA 15 TRBJ1-5 TRBV15 NA TGTGCCACCAGCAGAGATGTTCTGCGCAATCAGCCCCAGCATTTT CATSRDVLRNQPQHF
NA 16 TRBJ2-1 TRBV7-7 once TGTGCTAGCAGCTTAGGTCAGTTACAGGTGGCGGATGAGCAGTTCTTC CASSLGQLQVADEQFF
TRBD2 16 TRBJ2-1 TRBV27 NA TGTGCCAGCCGACCCCTGGGGGGGGGCTCCTACAATGAGCAGTTCTTC CASRPLGGGSYNEQFF
TRBD1 15 TRBJ2-2 TRBV6-5 NA TGTGCCAGCAGTTTCCACAGGGGGCGTACCGGGGAGCTGTTTTTT CASSFHRGRTGELFF
NA 13 TRBJ1-1 TRBV15 NA TGTGCCGCGGGTTCTCTCACTAACACTGAAGCTTTCTTT CAAGSLTNTEAFF
NA 16 TRBJ2-5 TRBV12-5 NA TGTGCTAGTGGTTTGGTGGCGGGACAGTTCCAAGAGACCCAGTACTTC CASGLVAGQFQETQYF
NA 13 TRBJ2-2 TRBV5-1 NA TGCGCCAGCAGCTTTTCCTCAGCCGGGGAGCTGTTTTTT CASSFSSAGELFF
TRBD2 15 TRBJ2-1 TRBV2 NA TGTGCCAGCAGATGGGGACTAGCGTTAGACAATGAGCAGTTCTTC CASRWGLALDNEQFF
NA 13 TRBJ2-2 TRBV30 NA TGTGCCTGGAGTCGGGACCGAGCCGGGGAGCTGTTTTTT CAWSRDRAGELFF
TRBD2 14 TRBJ2-7 TRBV4-2 NA TGTGCCAGCAGCCAAGAACTAGCGGGAAGCGAGCAGTACTTC CASSQELAGSEQYF